Shown below are 6 T cell receptor beta chains from a single sample sequenced in a study of blood T cells in healthy people across ages. Combining a sample-barcoded 5' primer with a J-beta primer mix, a second PCR ran for 7 to 11 cycles. TCRdb used MiXCR to reprocess the 5' RACE reads, holding one entry per CDR3 protein. The sample comprises a few hundred thousand distinct CDR3 sequences, roughly a quarter of which are singletons, and under 4.5% rests with the top ten. The data also belong to a second study, concerning T cells of mothers and their children.

The sample comprised blood. Every receptor here comes from a boy aged 2-9 years in good health.

This chain uses TRBV19 with TRBJ1-5; 8 nucleotides line up with TRBD1. Germline V gives CDR1 LNHDA, CDR2 SQIVND (reference sequence). V gave up 3 bases and J gave up 7 bases; unmatched junction bases: 11. CDR3 length: 16 residues. The CDR3 here is CASSMGDNRGRQPQHF. Written as DNA, the CDR3 is TGTGCCAGTAGTATGGGGGACAACAGGGGGAGGCAGCCCCAGCATTTT. Based on the CDR3 plus reference TRBV19 and TRBJ1-5, the full variable domain is DGGITQSPKYLFRKEGQNVTLSCEQNLNHDAMYWYRQDPGQGLRLIYYSQIVNDFQKGDIAEGYSVSREKKESFPLTVTSAQKNPTAFYLCASSMGDNRGRQPQHFGDGTRLSIL.

The chain uses TRBV9 and TRBJ1-1; D is possibly TRBD1 (5 bases). Trimming stripped 6 bases from V and 3 bases from J, with 12 bases between. CDR3 size: 13 residues. Germline V lookup: CDR1 SGDLS, CDR2 YYNGEE. The CDR3 protein is CASNRGGDTEAFF. For the CDR3, the DNA is TGTGCCAGCAACCGGGGGGGGGACACTGAAGCTTTCTTT.

This clonotype was picked up a small number of times. This chain connects TRBV28 to TRBJ2-5; 12 bases map to TRBD1. Germline V CDR1 and CDR2: MDHEN, SYDVKM. V was pared by 5 bases and J by 11 bases, with 9 bases of the junction left unmatched. This CDR3 has 14 residues. The CDR3 loop reads CASSVRDRGREQYF. The CDR3 nucleotides read TGTGCCAGCAGTGTCCGGGACAGGGGGCGAGAGCAGTACTTC. The entire variable domain, with the rest obtained from reference TRBV28 and TRBJ2-5, is as follows: DVKVTQSSRYLVKRTGEKVFLECVQDMDHENMFWYRQDPGLGLRLIYFSYDVKMKEKGDIPEGYSVSREKKERFSLILESASTNQTSMYLCASSVRDRGREQYFGPGTRLLVL.

CDR3 in amino acids: CASSLEKGFGYGYTF. DNA of the CDR3: TGTGCCAGCAGCTTGGAGAAGGGGTTCGGCTATGGCTACACCTTC. The chain uses TRBV5-5 and TRBJ1-2, with D possibly matching TRBD1 (5 bases). Germline CDR1 and CDR2: SGHKS and YYEKEE (reference sequence). The CDR3 is 15 amino acids. V dropped 0 bases and J dropped 4 bases, with 13 bases sitting between them.

V usage is TRBV5-1 and J usage is TRBJ1-1, with D perhaps matching TRBD1 (5 bases). The CDR3 is 13 residues long. Germline assignment: CDR1 SGHRS and CDR2 YFSETQ. V was shortened by 7 bases and J by 4 bases, with 14 bases between the two germline ends. CDR3 in amino acids: CASRAGFGTEAFF. CDR3 DNA sequence: TGCGCCAGCCGGGCAGGGTTTGGCACTGAAGCTTTCTTT.

As regards this clonotype: At one end, the junction sequence differs from germline, possibly due to a read error. V gene TRBV27 combines with J gene TRBJ2-2; 13 nucleotides line up with TRBD2. Looked up from germline, CDR1 is MNHEY and CDR2 is SMNVEV (reference sequence). The CDR3 runs to 16 residues. CDR3 amino acids: CARSTGTSGMDGELFF. In DNA form, the CDR3 reads TGTGCCCGCAGTACCGGGACTAGCGGGATGGACGGGGAGCTGTTTTTT.